The 31 T cell receptor beta chains listed next were all sequenced from one sample in a study of blood T cell repertoires in COVID-19 (dated by TCRdb to about 2020). The library came from the immunoSEQ multiplex PCR assay. TCRdb limited this immuneACCESS table to in-frame rearrangements with V and J called. A share of clones is missing; checked studies link under half to unresolved V genes, and the rest is unexplained. The sample data list some 240,000 clones, and around nine tenths of these were observed just once. The top ten constitute roughly 10% of the sample. Sequencing was performed on peripheral blood. The receptor source for this set is a woman in her seventies with COVID-19, enrolled during active disease.

This chain uses TRBV6-5 with TRBJ1-4; TRBD1 is a possible D gene (6 bases). Germline lookup yields CDR1 MNHEY and CDR2 SVGAGI. V was clipped by 7 bases and J by 7 bases, with 16 bases between them. The CDR3 covers 14 residues. The CDR3 here is CASTPGGAGEKLFF. In DNA, the CDR3 is TGTGCCAGCACCCCGGGGGGGGCCGGTGAAAAACTGTTTTTT.

The chain couples TRBV21-1 to TRBJ1-1. TRBV21-1 is shown as a pseudogene. The CDR3 runs to 15 residues. The CDR3 protein is CASSLPPGGRTEAFF. CDR3 in DNA: TGTGCCAGCAGTCTCCCACCGGGGGGGCGGACTGAAGCTTTCTTT.

The V call is TRBV28, the J call TRBJ1-6, with 9 bases fitting TRBD1. CDR1 MDHEN and CDR2 SYDVKM come from the germline V gene. This CDR3 is built from 16 residues. V lost 3 bases, J lost 7 bases, and 7 bases stayed unmatched. CDR3 DNA: TGTGCCAGCAGTTTCGACAGGGGGGGCAGGAATTCACCCCTCCACTTT. Its protein is CASSFDRGGRNSPLHF.

The rearrangement uses TRBV2 and TRBJ1-5; the D gene is possibly TRBD1 (5 bases). Trimming removed 4 bases from V and 4 bases from J, with 11 bases in between. This CDR3 has 14 residues. Germline V gene lookup returns CDR1 SNHLY and CDR2 FYNNEI. The CDR3 is CASSVDRENQPQHF. The CDR3 DNA sequence: TGTGCCAGCAGTGTCGACAGAGAAAATCAGCCCCAGCATTTT.

V and J are TRBV4-1 and TRBJ2-2, with 11 bases identical to TRBD2. V lost 3 bases to trimming and J lost 5 bases; unmatched junction nucleotides: 11. This CDR3 is 18 amino acids long. Germline values: CDR1 MGHRA, CDR2 YSYEKL. The CDR3 DNA follows: TGCGCCAGCAGCCATGAAATAGCGGGAGGGCCCAATACCGGGGAGCTGTTTTTT. Protein sequence: CASSHEIAGGPNTGELFF.

This sequence joins TRBV11-1 and TRBJ1-1, with D tentatively TRBD1 (5 bases). This CDR3 has 14 amino acids. Germline CDR1 and CDR2: SGHAT and FQDESV (reference sequence). Trimming took off 3 bases at V and 5 bases at J, with 13 bases between the two ends. CDR3 region: CASSLAGRGTEAFF. The CDR3 DNA follows: TGTGCCAGCAGCTTGGCAGGGAGGGGAACTGAAGCTTTCTTT.

This chain connects TRBV19 to TRBJ1-5; the match to TRBD1 covers 8 bases. Germline assignment: CDR1 LNHDA and CDR2 SQIVND (reference sequence). The CDR3 consists of 18 residues. J was trimmed by 0 bases and V by 10 bases; bases with no gene match: 17. CDR3 region: CANTRGRQGALSNQPQHF. CDR3 nucleotides: TGTGCCAATACCCGAGGAAGGCAGGGGGCCCTTAGCAATCAGCCCCAGCATTTT.

The chain has TRBV9 and TRBJ2-7; TRBD2 aligns across 10 bases. The CDR3 covers 20 residues. The germline V gene encodes CDR1 SGDLS and CDR2 YYNGEE. The J segment lost 2 bases and the V segment lost 5 bases, leaving 22 bases of the junction unmatched. The CDR3 here is CASSRRGGAPGLARPYEQYF. The CDR3 DNA follows: TGTGCCAGCAGTAGGAGGGGGGGAGCTCCGGGACTAGCGAGACCCTACGAGCAGTACTTC.

V and J are TRBV7-5 and TRBJ1-2; TRBD1, as called in the table, went unchecked against the DNA. TRBV7-5 represents a pseudogene. The CDR3 has 14 amino acids. CDR3 in amino acids: CARSLGRGERCYTF. CDR3 nucleotide sequence: TGTGCCAGAAGCTTAGGCAGGGGTGAGCGGTGCTACACCTTC.

The rearrangement uses TRBV4-1 and TRBJ1-5, with 9 bases identical to TRBD1. Unmatched junction bases numbered 3, after V lost 2 bases and J lost 4 bases. This CDR3 is built from 15 residues. CDR1 is MGHRA and CDR2 is YSYEKL in the germline V gene. The CDR3 bases are TGCGCCAGCAGCCAAACCGGGACAGGGAATCAGCCCCAGCATTTT. Its translation: CASSQTGTGNQPQHF.

V gene TRBV25-1 combines with J gene TRBJ1-1; no clear D gene. The germline gives CDR1 MGHDK, CDR2 SYGVNS. This CDR3 is 13 amino acids long. Trimming stripped 5 bases from V and 8 bases from J, with 15 bases between. The CDR3 loop is CASSSREASEAFF. DNA of the CDR3: TGTGCCAGCAGTTCAAGGGAGGCGTCCGAAGCTTTCTTT.

This chain connects TRBV18 to TRBJ2-1, with 7 bases fitting TRBD1. The length of the CDR3 is 16 residues. CDR1 and CDR2 (germline): KGHSH, LQKENI. Trimming took 0 bases from V and 2 from J; bases not matched to a gene: 4. The DNA of the CDR3 is TGTGCCAGCTCACCACCCCGGGACAGCGCCTACAATGAGCAGTTCTTC. This translates into CASSPPRDSAYNEQFF.

The rearrangement joins TRBV19 to TRBJ2-1; D is possibly TRBD2 (5 bases). V shed 3 bases and J shed 6 bases, with 15 bases lying between them. The germline V gene encodes CDR1 LNHDA and CDR2 SQIVND (reference sequence). The CDR3 is 15 amino acids. CDR3 loop: CASSISRARVNEQFF. CDR3 bases: TGTGCCAGTAGTATTTCGCGGGCAAGGGTCAATGAGCAGTTCTTC.

The chain recombines TRBV10-3 with TRBJ2-1; D gene ambiguous. Germline V gene lookup returns CDR1 ENHRY and CDR2 SYGVKD. Deletions cut 7 bases from V and 0 bases from J, with 13 bases between. The CDR3 extends over 15 amino acids. CDR3 amino acids: CAITNDISSYNEQFF. The DNA for the CDR3 is TGTGCCATCACTAATGACATTTCCTCCTACAATGAGCAGTTCTTC.

This clone showed up just a few times. This chain uses TRBV6-6 with TRBJ1-6; D possibly corresponds to TRBD1 (5 bases). V lost 0 bases, J lost 8 bases, and 14 bases lay in between. Germline V lookup: CDR1 MNHNY, CDR2 SVGAGI (reference sequence). This CDR3 contains 16 residues. The DNA of the CDR3 is TGTGCCAGCAGTTACTCTGGGGCAGGGTATGATTCACCCCTCCACTTT. Encoded protein: CASSYSGAGYDSPLHF.

The chain has TRBV6-5 and TRBJ2-1, with no clear D. The CDR3 length is 13 residues. CDR1 is MNHEY, CDR2 SVGAGI, per germline. Trimming took 6 bases from V and 5 from J, leaving 11 bases between them. The CDR3 sequence: CASSLLENNEQFF. In DNA, the CDR3 is TGTGCCAGCAGCCTTCTTGAGAACAATGAGCAGTTCTTC.

In its sample, this clone was seen once. The chain recombines TRBV30 with TRBJ1-2; D ambiguous. V dropped 2 bases and J dropped 4 bases, with 11 bases sitting between them. The germline V gene has CDR1 GTSNPN and CDR2 SVGIG (reference sequence). This CDR3 comprises 13 residues. CDR3 amino acids: CAWSIAGPYGYTF. In nucleotides, the CDR3 is TGTGCCTGGAGTATCGCAGGCCCCTATGGCTACACCTTC.

This clone was seen just once. The chain is built from TRBV5-1 and TRBJ1-6, with 8 nucleotides matching TRBD1. The CDR3 totals 13 residues. Unmatched junction bases numbered 8, after V lost 4 bases and J lost 14 bases. From germline, CDR1 is SGHRS and CDR2 YFSETQ. CDR3 residues: CASSGQGASALHF. The CDR3 coding sequence is TGCGCCAGCAGCGGGCAGGGGGCGTCGGCCCTCCACTTT.

J is TRBJ1-1 and V is TRBV28, with 8 bases fitting TRBD1. This CDR3 contains 16 residues. CDR1 is MDHEN and CDR2 is SYDVKM in the germline V gene. Germline trimming cut 5 bases from V and 0 bases from J; bases unmatched to any gene: 8. In DNA, the CDR3 is TGTGCCAGCAGTACAGGGGGAGGGACCATGAACACTGAAGCTTTCTTT. It codes for CASSTGGGTMNTEAFF.

The gene calls are TRBV5-1 and TRBJ2-7; maybe TRBD1 (7 bases). The germline V gene has CDR1 SGHRS and CDR2 YFSETQ. Trimming removed 4 bases at V and 3 bases at J, with 17 bases between. The CDR3 runs to 15 residues. In DNA form, the CDR3 reads TGCGCCAGCAGCCTTCTGGCAGGGGGGAACTACGAGCAGTACTTC. Protein sequence: CASSLLAGGNYEQYF.

J is TRBJ2-7 and V is TRBV2; 9 nucleotides align to TRBD1. Germline lookup yields CDR1 SNHLY and CDR2 FYNNEI. CDR3 size: 15 residues. Germline trimming cut 1 base from V and 5 bases from J; bases unmatched to any gene: 6. CDR3 nucleotides: TGTGCCAGCAGTGAAGTCGTACAGGGGGCTAACGAGCAGTACTTC. It is translated as CASSEVVQGANEQYF.

This chain connects TRBV7-9 to TRBJ1-4; 11 bases map to TRBD1. V dropped 3 bases and J dropped 7; count of bases not matched to a gene: 7. Germline-derived CDR1 and CDR2 are SEHNR and FQNEAQ (reference sequence). This CDR3 spans 16 amino acids. The CDR3 here is CASSFVRTGGFEKLFF. In DNA, the CDR3 is TGTGCCAGCAGCTTCGTTAGGACAGGGGGCTTTGAAAAACTGTTTTTT.

J is TRBJ2-1 and V is TRBV6-1; D remains unclear. The V and J ends lost 6 bases and 0 bases respectively, with 12 bases between them. Germline V gene data show CDR1 as MNHNS and CDR2 as SASEGT. The CDR3 length is 15 residues. The CDR3 reads CASRSEDGSYNEQFF. The CDR3 DNA reads as TGTGCCAGCAGATCCGAGGATGGCTCCTACAATGAGCAGTTCTTC.

J is TRBJ2-5 and V is TRBV6-5; 12 bases are shared with TRBD1. The germline gives CDR1 MNHEY, CDR2 SVGAGI. J gave up 5 bases and V 2 bases, and 3 bases lay outside the gene matches. This CDR3 region has 15 residues. The CDR3 protein is CASSYRDRGRETQYF. The CDR3 DNA reads as TGTGCCAGCAGTTACCGGGACAGGGGGCGGGAGACCCAGTACTTC.

The chain uses TRBV7-3 and TRBJ2-1; D unresolved. Trimming removed 2 bases from V and 0 bases from J, with 8 bases in between. The V gene's germline CDR1 is SGHTA and CDR2 FQGTGA. CDR3 length: 15 amino acids. The CDR3 reads CASSLYLNSYNEQFF. The CDR3 nucleotides read TGTGCCAGCAGCTTATACTTGAACTCCTACAATGAGCAGTTCTTC. The whole variable domain, filled in from reference TRBV7-3 and TRBJ2-1, reads GAGVSQTPSNKVTEKGKYVELRCDPISGHTALYWYRQSLGQGPEFLIYFQGTGAADDSGLPNDRFFAVRPEGSVSTLKIQRTERGDSAVYLCASSLYLNSYNEQFFGPGTRLTVL.

This sequence joins TRBV18 and TRBJ1-2, with 8 bases lining up with TRBD1. The germline gives CDR1 KGHSH, CDR2 LQKENI. The V and J ends lost 4 bases and 2 bases, in that order; junction bases with no gene match: 6. CDR3 length equals 15 residues. The CDR3 DNA is TGTGCCAGCTCACTCGACTGGACAGGGAACTATGGCTACACCTTC. Translation: CASSLDWTGNYGYTF. Together with reference TRBV18 and TRBJ1-2, the CDR3 gives the full variable domain: NAGVMQNPRHLVRRRGQEARLRCSPMKGHSHVYWYRQLPEEGLKFMVYLQKENIIDESGMPKERFSAEFPKEGPSILRIQQVVRGDSAAYFCASSLDWTGNYGYTFGSGTRLTVV.

The chain links TRBV19 to TRBJ2-7; TRBD1 matches at 9 bases. The length of the CDR3 is 16 residues. Unmatched junction bases numbered 8, after V lost 3 bases and J lost 2 bases. Germline V lookup: CDR1 LNHDA, CDR2 SQIVND (reference sequence). The chain's CDR3 is CASSIFRGQGTYEQYF. The CDR3 DNA follows: TGTGCCAGTAGTATTTTTAGGGGACAGGGAACCTACGAGCAGTACTTC.

The chain combines TRBV29-1 with TRBJ2-7; 7 bases align to TRBD2. The CDR3 has 12 residues. Trimming took 6 bases from V and 6 from J; bases not matched to a gene: 8. Germline CDR1 and CDR2: SQVTM and ANQGSEA. CDR3 residues: CSVESGLGEQYF. The CDR3 coding sequence is TGCAGCGTCGAGTCCGGACTAGGCGAGCAGTACTTC.

The chain joins TRBV11-2 to TRBJ2-5; 8 bases align to TRBD1. Germline V lookup: CDR1 SGHAT, CDR2 FQNNGV. V was pared by 6 bases and J by 7 bases, with 13 bases of the junction left unmatched. This CDR3 is 15 amino acids long. The CDR3 sequence is CASRSPRQGAGTQYF. Here the CDR3 DNA reads TGTGCCAGCAGGTCCCCCCGCCAGGGGGCAGGGACCCAGTACTTC.

DNA for the CDR3: TGTGCCAGCGATCCCCCAAACGACAGCTATGGCTACACCTTC. Amino acid sequence: CASDPPNDSYGYTF. J is TRBJ1-2 and V is TRBV6-5; possibly TRBD1 for D (5 bases). V shed 8 bases and J shed 4 bases, with 17 bases lying between them. Per germline, CDR1 MNHEY and CDR2 SVGAGI. The CDR3 totals 14 residues.

This sequence joins TRBV19 and TRBJ2-2, with TRBD1 as a possible D gene (6 bases). CDR3 size: 17 residues. V lost 10 bases to trimming and J lost 4 bases, with 25 bases between them. The germline V gene has CDR1 LNHDA and CDR2 SQIVND (reference sequence). The DNA for the CDR3 is TGTGCCAACTCCTCCACGACACCAGGGGCCGCCACCGGGGAGCTGTTTTTT. Its translation is CANSSTTPGAATGELFF.